This TCR beta chain originates from a study of T cells in Graves' hyperthyroidism and ophthalmopathy (dated by TCRdb to the late 2010s). Regarding the research as a whole: Peripheral blood samples were taken at the time of initial diagnosis, prior to any treatment. TCR Vbeta CDR3 sequencing of approximately 140 peripheral blood samples (roughly 43 ophthalmopathy, approximately 80 hyperthyroidism and roughly 17 progressor patients) is reported in the paper. In addition, the study compared T-cell repertoires in thyroid tissue and in blood from five or six Graves' hyperthyroidism patients. Whether ophthalmopathy could be predicted prospectively was tested in an independent validation cohort made up of 18 to 20 hyperthyroidism patients plus 17 patients who later progressed to ophthalmopathy. A discovery cohort of approximately 100 patients, roughly 45 with Graves' ophthalmopathy and 55 to 60 with stable Graves' hyperthyroidism, was used to find distinguishing TCR V-J signatures. For training and testing, the 110 or so patients in the discovery cohort were randomly divided in a 7:3 ratio. Once sampling was done, hyperthyroidism patients were given methimazole at a starting dose of 30 mg daily, whereas ophthalmopathy patients were given high-dose intravenous methylprednisolone.

Amplification of TCR beta CDR3 regions was carried out from RNA transcripts. For the first round of RT-PCR on the TCR CDR3, the HTBI primer set was used together with the Qiagen OneStep RT-PCR kit. Libraries were constructed in a second round of multiplex PCR, after which size selection and purification were carried out. Sequencing of the libraries was done on an Illumina HiSeq2000 using paired-end 100 bp reads. The study's own analysis went as follows. SOAPnuke was used to process the raw data, with reads discarded if the reads contained adapters or uncalled bases, had a mean Phred below 15, or lacked an exact constant-primer or identifier match. COPE v1.2.5 was used to merge the high-quality paired reads, and each unique nucleotide sequence was defined as a clonotype. MiTCR v1.1 was used to align the clonotypes against IMGT TRBV, TRBD and TRBJ reference segments. The analysis included only V-J combinations with a frequency above 0.0001, which together covered around 99% of the repertoires. The TCS score was defined as the ratio of F50 (clonal expansion) to E x V (chaos), calculated using BLOSUM62-based TCRdist between CDR3 peptides within each V-J. Welch's t-statistics and random forest reduced roughly 500 V-J features to about 13, which were used in a naive Bayes classifier (R e1071). TCRdb reworked the public reads: Q25 trimming with fastp, MiXCR clone assembly, productive beta chains retained. One record per CDR3 amino acid sequence lists the most common genes and DNA. These V and J calls rely on TCRdb rather than the paper's analysis. The sample yields fewer than 450,000 distinct CDR3 sequences; about 17% were counted once. Around a third of the sample is in the top ten clones.

Hyperthyroidism patients were aged 18 to 65 years and newly diagnosed, with disease duration of less than 2 months. Patients with uncontrolled infections, other autoimmune diseases, pregnancy or lactation were excluded. Diagnoses were based on clinical symptoms, serum thyroxine and TRAb, thyroid ultrasound and orbital computed tomography. Blood from progressor patients was drawn when they were first diagnosed with hyperthyroidism, before any ophthalmopathy symptoms appeared. Ficoll-Paque density gradient centrifugation was used to isolate PBMCs from about 10 ml of fresh peripheral blood. Progressor patients were first diagnosed with Graves' hyperthyroidism and then developed ophthalmopathy during follow-up. Total RNA was extracted with Trizol reagent, and quality was checked on an Agilent 2100 Bioanalyzer. Of note for this clonotype: No antigen is known for it. This may come from a read error, since a much larger clone is one base off.

In the germline V gene (reference sequence), CDR1 corresponds to LNHDA and CDR2 to SQIVND. The CDR3 numbers 15 residues from cysteine through phenylalanine. Of all the DNA, just the CDR3 is kept, 45 bases in frame from base 1. The junction carries 11 bases between V and J, which are trimmed by 5 bases and 0 bases respectively. Here is what the overall study found, with its caveats: Most expanded thyroid clonotypes (frequency above 0.001) were also detected in blood, a finding suggesting that blood repertoires may reflect thyroid immune responses. A model built on a 13 V-J signature distinguished ophthalmopathy from stable hyperthyroidism, reaching around 87% sensitivity and under 84% specificity in cross-validation and 80%/75% in testing. No statistical method was used to set the sample size in advance, and investigators knew the group allocation. During validation, the model predicted progression to ophthalmopathy a median of around 6 months ahead of onset, with almost 71% sensitivity and less than 85% specificity.

The source is a woman in her thirties with Graves' hyperthyroidism that later progressed to Graves' ophthalmopathy. The specimen was blood. The chain was built from TRBV19 and TRBJ1-5, with TRBD1 as a weak D call on 5 bases. CDR3 reads: CASSWGDDSNQPQHF. The nucleotide sequence is TGTGCCAGTAGTTGGGGGGACGATAGCAATCAGCCCCAGCATTTT.